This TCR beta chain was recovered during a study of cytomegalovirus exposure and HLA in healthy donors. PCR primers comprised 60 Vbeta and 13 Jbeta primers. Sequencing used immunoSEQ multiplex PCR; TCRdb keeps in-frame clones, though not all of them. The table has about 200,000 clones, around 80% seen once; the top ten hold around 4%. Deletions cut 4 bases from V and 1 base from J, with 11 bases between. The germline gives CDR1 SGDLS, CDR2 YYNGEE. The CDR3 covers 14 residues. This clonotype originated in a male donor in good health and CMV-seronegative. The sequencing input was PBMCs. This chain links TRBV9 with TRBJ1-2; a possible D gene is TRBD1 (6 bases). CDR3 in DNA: TGTGCCAGCAGCAATCCGGACAGTAACTATGGCTACACCTTC. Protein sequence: CASSNPDSNYGYTF.